The next 25 T cell receptor beta chains were all read from a single sample in a study of OX40 agonist ivuxolimab in advanced cancers. Produced via immunoSEQ multiplex PCR; TCRdb's table is partial and in-frame only. The sample yields some 96,000 clones, about four fifths seen once. The sequenced sample was CD4+ or CD8+ T cells sorted from blood, obtained in a trial of the OX40 agonist ivuxolimab. These receptors were taken from an adult with an advanced solid tumor such as melanoma, head and neck, liver or kidney cancer.

The chain has TRBV19 and TRBJ1-1, with 8 bases fitting TRBD1. This CDR3 spans 16 amino acids. Germline V gene lookup returns CDR1 LNHDA and CDR2 SQIVND (reference sequence). The V and J ends lost 2 bases and 5 bases, in that order; junction bases with no gene match: 10. The CDR3 DNA reads TGTGCCAGTAGTATACAGGGGGCCCTTTTTCGGACTGAAGCTTTCTTT. Translation gives CASSIQGALFRTEAFF.

The gene calls are TRBV7-2 and TRBJ2-5; possible D gene TRBD2, 6 bases. Trimming removed 1 base from V and 5 bases from J, with 11 bases in between. The CDR3 consists of 14 residues. Germline V lookup: CDR1 SGHTA, CDR2 FQGNSA. DNA for the CDR3: TGTGCCAGCAGCTTAGAGGGGAGGCGGGAGACCCAGTACTTC. Its protein product is CASSLEGRRETQYF.

V gene TRBV11-2 combines with J gene TRBJ2-7; D is undetermined. CDR1 is SGHAT, CDR2 FQNNGV, per germline. The CDR3 sequence is 13 residues long. V dropped 5 bases and J dropped 6 bases, with 14 bases sitting between them. As DNA, the CDR3 is TGTGCCAGCAGCCGACCCAGGAGTGGCGAGCAGTACTTC. This gives the protein CASSRPRSGEQYF.

The chain carries TRBV19 and TRBJ1-5, with D possibly TRBD1 on 6 matching bases. The CDR3 consists of 13 residues. Trimming took 6 bases from V and 3 from J, leaving 9 bases between them. Germline values: CDR1 LNHDA, CDR2 SQIVND (reference sequence). CDR3 sequence reads: CASSRDINQPQHF. The CDR3 DNA sequence: TGTGCCAGTAGCAGGGACATCAATCAGCCCCAGCATTTT.

There are a few counts of this clone. The rearrangement joins TRBV7-2 to TRBJ2-5, with no clear D. Germline CDR1 is SGHTA and CDR2 is FQGNSA. This CDR3 comprises 13 residues. V was trimmed by 1 base and J by 2 bases, leaving 5 bases between them. The CDR3 here is CASSLVIQETQYF. DNA of the CDR3: TGTGCCAGCAGCTTAGTCATACAAGAGACCCAGTACTTC.

V gene TRBV11-2 combines with J gene TRBJ2-3, with TRBD1 matching 12 bases. V trimming: 3 bases; J trimming: 4 bases; junction bases outside the gene matches: 5. CDR3 length: 16 amino acids. Per germline, CDR1 SGHAT and CDR2 FQNNGV. CDR3 protein: CASSLRDRGLADTQYF. The CDR3 DNA is TGTGCCAGCAGCTTGCGGGACAGGGGGCTTGCAGATACGCAGTATTTT.

This chain joins TRBV4-1 and TRBJ1-5; D remains ambiguous. With 0 bases removed from V and 7 bases from J, the gap between germline ends came to 16 bases. Germline assignment: CDR1 MGHRA and CDR2 YSYEKL. The CDR3 sequence is 16 residues long. The CDR3 sequence is CASSQDEASLRQPQHF. The CDR3 DNA sequence: TGCGCCAGCAGCCAAGATGAGGCTTCCTTAAGGCAGCCCCAGCATTTT.

This chain uses TRBV7-9 with TRBJ2-5; 10 nucleotides line up with TRBD2. This CDR3 is built from 15 residues. The V gene's germline CDR1 is SEHNR and CDR2 FQNEAQ (reference sequence). Trimming cost V 0 bases and J 4 bases; bases outside gene matches: 2. The CDR3 spells CASSLASGRGETQYF. The CDR3, as DNA: TGTGCCAGCAGCTTAGCGAGCGGGAGGGGAGAGACCCAGTACTTC.

The genes are TRBV15 and TRBJ1-1; D is uncertain. Germline-derived CDR1 and CDR2 are LNHNV and YYDKDF (reference sequence). The CDR3 loop spans 16 amino acids. Trimming took 1 base from V and 3 from J, leaving 15 bases between them. CDR3 bases: TGTGCCACCAGCAGAGGCCTCACTCGTAGGGACACTGAAGCTTTCTTT. It encodes CATSRGLTRRDTEAFF.

The chain is built from TRBV4-3 and TRBJ2-2; no clear D. Trimming stripped 0 bases from V and 4 bases from J, with 9 bases between. The V gene's germline CDR1 is LGHNA and CDR2 YSLEER. The CDR3 runs 15 residues. Here the CDR3 reads CASSQDLLSTGELFF. Written as DNA, the CDR3 is TGCGCCAGCAGCCAAGATCTATTGAGCACCGGGGAGCTGTTTTTT.

The gene calls are TRBV10-2 and TRBJ1-2; 7 positions agree with TRBD1. V shed 2 bases and J 4 bases; nucleotides not matched to a gene: 4. The germline CDR1 and CDR2 sequences are WSHSY and SAAADI. The CDR3 totals 14 residues. CDR3 residues: CASSEGRGSYGYTF. The CDR3 coding sequence is TGCGCCAGCAGTGAGGGCAGGGGGAGCTATGGCTACACCTTC.

This clone showed up just a few times. The chain recombines TRBV4-3 with TRBJ2-1; no definite D call. Trimming removed 4 bases at V and 9 bases at J, with 13 bases between. This CDR3 has 13 amino acids. Per the germline V gene, CDR1 is LGHNA and CDR2 is YSLEER. CDR3 region: CASSPVLSTEQFF. For the CDR3, the DNA is TGCGCCAGCAGCCCAGTCCTTAGTACTGAGCAGTTCTTC.

Comment on this clone: Its ends do not fully match the called genes, so a read error is possible. The gene calls are TRBV7-9 and TRBJ1-6; TRBD1 matches at 7 bases. The CDR3 spans 13 residues. From germline, CDR1 is SEHNR and CDR2 FQNEAQ (reference sequence). Here the CDR3 DNA reads TGTGCCAGCAGCCGAACAGGGGATTCACCCCTCTACTTT. Its protein is CASSRTGDSPLYF.

The table lists this clone with a few counts. The V call is TRBV4-3, the J call TRBJ1-5; 9 bases are shared with TRBD1. Germline-derived CDR1 and CDR2 are LGHNA and YSLEER. This CDR3 has 14 amino acids. V shed 4 bases, J shed 4 bases, and the junction held 2 bases outside the gene matches. The CDR3 nucleotides read TGCGCCAGCAGCCCTGGACAGGGGAATCAGCCCCAGCATTTT. Amino acid sequence: CASSPGQGNQPQHF.

This rearrangement joins TRBV6-1 to TRBJ1-4; a possible D gene is TRBD1 (5 bases). V was clipped by 6 bases and J by 5 bases, with 13 bases between them. The CDR3 runs to 14 residues. Germline values: CDR1 MNHNS, CDR2 SASEGT. The CDR3 DNA sequence: TGTGCCAGCAGGTCGGGGCAGAAGAATGAAAAACTGTTTTTT. This codes for CASRSGQKNEKLFF.

V usage is TRBV6-5 and J usage is TRBJ1-4; unclear D gene. Trimming removed 6 bases at V and 5 bases at J, with 4 bases between. Per the germline V gene, CDR1 is MNHEY and CDR2 is SVGAGI. The CDR3 loop spans 11 amino acids. DNA of the CDR3: TGTGCCAGCAGGTCGAATGAAAAACTGTTTTTT. Protein sequence: CASRSNEKLFF.

This clone has just one count. The rearrangement uses TRBV19 and TRBJ2-1; no definite D call. The CDR3 sequence is 12 residues long. The germline V gene has CDR1 LNHDA and CDR2 SQIVND (reference sequence). The ends were cut back, 6 bases at V and 9 bases at J, with 12 bases in the middle. CDR3 sequence (DNA): TGTGCCAGTAGGAGCCGACATGCTGAGCAGTTCTTC. This sequence encodes CASRSRHAEQFF.

The chain employs TRBV10-2 and TRBJ1-5, with 7 positions matching TRBD1. CDR1 WSHSY and CDR2 SAAADI come from the germline V gene. Germline trimming cut 3 bases from V and 0 bases from J; bases unmatched to any gene: 5. The CDR3 extends over 16 amino acids. CDR3 loop: CASSERGGVSNQPQHF. DNA for the CDR3: TGCGCCAGCAGTGAAAGAGGGGGCGTTAGCAATCAGCCCCAGCATTTT.

The rearrangement links TRBV11-3 to TRBJ2-1, with TRBD1 matching over 7 bases. The CDR3 extends over 16 amino acids. Trimming cost V 1 base and J 1 base; bases outside gene matches: 4. The germline V gene encodes CDR1 SGHNT and CDR2 YENEEA. The CDR3 DNA reads TGTGCCAGCAGCTTAGCTGGGACAGAGTCCTACAATGAGCAGTTCTTC. Translated, it gives CASSLAGTESYNEQFF.

This sequence joins TRBV30 and TRBJ2-2; perhaps TRBD1 as D (5 bases). V gave up 3 bases and J gave up 7 bases, with 12 bases separating them. Germline-derived CDR1 and CDR2 are GTSNPN and SVGIG (reference sequence). The CDR3 has 13 amino acids. In DNA form, the CDR3 reads TGTGCCTGGAGCGTAATCCAGGGCGGGGAGCTGTTTTTT. Its translation is CAWSVIQGGELFF.

The chain carries TRBV7-2 and TRBJ2-3; D gene ambiguous. Trimming removed 5 bases at V and 2 bases at J, with 17 bases between. The V gene's germline CDR1 is SGHTA and CDR2 FQGNSA. The CDR3 covers 16 residues. The CDR3 sequence: CASSTRRWINTDTQYF. The CDR3 bases are TGTGCCAGCAGCACCCGGAGATGGATTAACACAGATACGCAGTATTTT. The complete variable domain, with remaining parts taken from reference TRBV7-2 and TRBJ2-3, reads GAGVSQSPSNKVTEKGKDVELRCDPISGHTALYWYRQSLGQGLEFLIYFQGNSAPDKSGLPSDRFSAERTGGSVSTLTIQRTQQEDSAVYLCASSTRRWINTDTQYFGPGTRLTVL.

In this sample, this clone turned up once. The chain carries TRBV9 and TRBJ2-1; 9 bases line up with TRBD1. Germline CDR1 SGDLS, CDR2 YYNGEE. The CDR3 sequence is 15 residues long. V was pared by 0 bases and J by 12 bases, with 10 bases of the junction left unmatched. Here the CDR3 reads CASSVEQGAAYWQFF. DNA of the CDR3: TGTGCCAGCAGCGTAGAACAGGGGGCAGCTTACTGGCAGTTCTTC.

The chain uses TRBV7-2 and TRBJ2-1; no definite D call. The length of the CDR3 is 12 residues. V lost 3 bases and J lost 8, with 8 bases in between. From germline, CDR1 is SGHTA and CDR2 FQGNSA. The DNA of the CDR3 is TGTGCCAGCAGCTTTGAAGTTGATGAGCAGTTCTTC. As protein: CASSFEVDEQFF.

The chain combines TRBV7-6 with TRBJ2-7, with TRBD2 matching over 12 bases. The germline V gene encodes CDR1 SGHVS and CDR2 FNYEAQ. Trimming cost V 3 bases and J 3 bases; bases outside gene matches: 3. The CDR3 sequence is 15 residues long. The CDR3 nucleotides are TGTGCCAGCAGCTTGACTAGCGGGAGAGTCTACGAGCAGTACTTC. Translating gives CASSLTSGRVYEQYF. Complete variable domain (other parts from reference TRBV7-6 and TRBJ2-7): GAGVSQSPRYKVTKRGQDVALRCDPISGHVSLYWYRQALGQGPEFLTYFNYEAQQDKSGLPNDRFSAERPEGSISTLTIQRTEQRDSAMYRCASSLTSGRVYEQYFGPGTRLTVT.

This chain links TRBV11-2 with TRBJ2-2; TRBD1 is a possible D gene (5 bases). This CDR3 region has 15 residues. CDR1 and CDR2 (germline): SGHAT, FQNNGV. Between the trimmed V and J ends, which lost 1 base and 5 bases, there was a span of 11 bases. CDR3 sequence: CASSLGGRETGELFF. The DNA for the CDR3 is TGTGCCAGCAGCTTAGGGGGCAGGGAAACCGGGGAGCTGTTTTTT.